The present entry profiles one T cell receptor beta chain with its context. This sample was included in a study of blood T cell repertoires in COVID-19. The table came from immunoSEQ multiplex PCR; TCRdb's copy has only in-frame clones and leaves some out. This table holds under 150,000 clones, 84% found once. Sequenced input: PBMCs or T cells enriched from blood (not recorded which). The receptor was isolated from a man aged 45-60 years in a cohort exposed to, infected with or recovered from COVID-19 (not recorded which).

CDR3 nucleotide sequence: TGTGCCAGCAGCTTAGAAATAGCGGCCTATGGCTACACCTTC. Its translation is CASSLEIAAYGYTF. The chain is built from TRBV7-9 and TRBJ1-2; D gene ambiguous. Deletions cut 1 base from V and 4 bases from J, with 10 bases between. Germline V gene lookup returns CDR1 SEHNR and CDR2 FQNEAQ (reference sequence). The length of the CDR3 is 14 residues.